The 22 T cell receptor beta chains below were found in one sample sequenced in a study of cytomegalovirus exposure and HLA in healthy donors. The PCR ran on 60 Vbeta and 13 Jbeta primers. Here immunoSEQ multiplex PCR was the method, and the copy in TCRdb shows in-frame clones only, minus some. The repertoire holds fewer than 200,000 clones, with over 75% as singletons. Sequenced input: PBMCs. The receptors derive from a woman aged 18 to 35 in good health and CMV-seronegative.

This clone was counted only a few times. The V and J genes are TRBV6-4 and TRBJ2-3, with 7 positions matching TRBD2. The germline V gene has CDR1 MRHNA and CDR2 SNTAGT. This CDR3 comprises 14 residues. J lost 0 bases, V lost 6 bases, and 3 bases had no gene match. The CDR3 region has the DNA TGTGCCAGCAGCGAGCGGGGTAGCACAGATACGCAGTATTTT. As protein: CASSERGSTDTQYF.

Regarding this clone: The identical CDR3 is also encoded by other nucleotide sequences in the sample. V and J are TRBV27 and TRBJ1-1; 9 nucleotides agree with TRBD1. The germline V gene encodes CDR1 MNHEY and CDR2 SMNVEV (reference sequence). Unmatched junction bases numbered 1, after V lost 3 bases and J lost 5 bases. The CDR3 is 13 amino acids. In nucleotides, the CDR3 is TGTGCCAGCAGTTTGACAGGGGGAACTGAAGCTTTCTTT. It yields the protein CASSLTGGTEAFF.

This clone was recorded a few times. The genes are TRBV7-8 and TRBJ2-1; D is possibly TRBD1 (5 bases). V was pared by 1 base and J by 9 bases, with 13 bases between. The CDR3 is made up of 14 amino acids. CDR1 is SGHVS, CDR2 FQNEAQ, per germline. This chain's CDR3 is CASSLGGRSFEQFF. CDR3 in DNA: TGTGCCAGCAGCTTAGGGGGCAGGTCGTTTGAGCAGTTCTTC.

The chain joins TRBV28 to TRBJ1-5; no definite D call. There are 20 residues in the CDR3. Germline V lookup: CDR1 MDHEN, CDR2 SYDVKM. The germline V and J ends were trimmed by 5 bases and 0 bases, with 26 bases remaining between them. CDR3 amino acids: CASSPQFRPSVGVSNQPQHF. CDR3 sequence (DNA): TGTGCCAGCAGTCCCCAATTCCGGCCATCGGTGGGAGTTAGCAATCAGCCCCAGCATTTT.

The chain carries TRBV27 and TRBJ2-1; 9 bases map to TRBD2. V gave up 4 bases and J gave up 4 bases; unmatched junction bases: 8. The CDR3 has 16 residues. CDR1 is MNHEY and CDR2 is SMNVEV in the germline V gene (reference sequence). The CDR3 bases are TGTGCCAGCAGTTCCAGGACTAGCGTATGGTACAATGAGCAGTTCTTC. This encodes CASSSRTSVWYNEQFF.

The chain has TRBV7-9 and TRBJ1-2, with D possibly matching TRBD1 (5 bases). The germline V and J ends were trimmed by 1 base and 4 bases, with 19 bases remaining between them. This CDR3 comprises 17 residues. The germline V gene has CDR1 SEHNR and CDR2 FQNEAQ (reference sequence). CDR3 coding DNA: TGTGCCAGCAGCTTAGTTGCTTCCAGGGCAGGAGTCTATGGCTACACCTTC. Translating gives CASSLVASRAGVYGYTF.

The V and J genes are TRBV28 and TRBJ1-1; no definite D call. Looked up from germline, CDR1 is MDHEN and CDR2 is SYDVKM. Trimming pared 4 bases from V and 10 bases from J, leaving 13 bases between. The CDR3 is made up of 12 amino acids. The CDR3 spells CASSSLDRRAFF. Here the CDR3 DNA reads TGTGCCAGCAGTTCCCTGGATCGGAGAGCTTTCTTT.

The chain recombines TRBV7-7 with TRBJ2-5, with D possibly being TRBD2 (6 bases). The germline V and J ends were trimmed by 5 bases and 6 bases, with 19 bases remaining between them. From germline, CDR1 is SSHAT and CDR2 FNYEAQ (reference sequence). The CDR3 is made up of 15 amino acids. In DNA, the CDR3 is TGTGCCAGCAGCACCGGGACTGGCCCGGGGAAGACCCAGTACTTC. Its translation: CASSTGTGPGKTQYF.

V gene TRBV15 combines with J gene TRBJ1-2; 12 positions agree with TRBD1. The CDR3 length is 18 residues. Germline V gene sequence: CDR1 LNHNV, CDR2 YYDKDF (reference sequence). Losses at the gene ends were 2 bases for V and 4 bases for J; bases not matched to a gene: 11. The CDR3 DNA reads as TGTGCCACCAGCAGACACCTCGGGACAGGGGGCGGTGGCTATGGCTACACCTTC. This encodes CATSRHLGTGGGGYGYTF.

The V and J genes are TRBV18 and TRBJ2-3, with TRBD2 as a possible D gene (5 bases). V was cut by 0 bases and J by 2 bases, with 9 bases left in between. The CDR3 contains 15 residues. Germline CDR1 reads KGHSH; CDR2 reads LQKENI. The CDR3 DNA sequence: TGTGCCAGCTCACCACCACGAGCGGTCACAGATACGCAGTATTTT. This sequence encodes CASSPPRAVTDTQYF.

The chain recombines TRBV6-5 with TRBJ2-7, with a tentative D call TRBD2 (5 bases). This CDR3 has 16 amino acids. The V end was cut by 0 bases, the J end by 5 bases, with 17 bases between. Looked up from germline, CDR1 is MNHEY and CDR2 is SVGAGI. CDR3 in amino acids: CASSYSPVGSKHEQYF. The CDR3 DNA follows: TGTGCCAGCAGTTACTCTCCCGTAGGGAGTAAGCACGAGCAGTACTTC.

Here the CDR3 reads CASSLDRDQETQYF. The CDR3, as DNA: TGTGCCAGCAGTTTGGACAGGGACCAAGAGACCCAGTACTTC. The genes are TRBV28 and TRBJ2-5; 8 nucleotides line up with TRBD1. The germline V gene encodes CDR1 MDHEN and CDR2 SYDVKM. Losses at the gene ends were 3 bases for V and 0 bases for J; bases not matched to a gene: 0. This CDR3 has 14 amino acids.

V gene TRBV7-9 combines with J gene TRBJ2-7, with 7 nucleotides matching TRBD2. CDR3 size: 16 residues. The junction had 11 bases not matched to a gene; V was cut back by 5 bases and J by 1 base. CDR1 SEHNR and CDR2 FQNEAQ come from the germline V gene (reference sequence). In nucleotides, the CDR3 is TGTGCCAGCAGCCTTTTCCGGGACTACCTATCCTACGAGCAGTACTTC. Its protein is CASSLFRDYLSYEQYF.

The chain combines TRBV6-5 with TRBJ1-2; possible D gene TRBD1, 6 bases. Germline V gene data show CDR1 as MNHEY and CDR2 as SVGAGI. This CDR3 has 14 amino acids. Trimming removed 5 bases from V and 8 bases from J, with 18 bases in between. As DNA, the CDR3 is TGTGCCAGCAGTGGACAGAATTCCTATGTGGGCTACACCTTC. Its translation is CASSGQNSYVGYTF.

The rearrangement uses TRBV6-1 and TRBJ1-4; D ambiguous. This CDR3 contains 12 residues. V shed 11 bases and J shed 8 bases, with 15 bases lying between them. Germline lookup yields CDR1 MNHNS and CDR2 SASEGT. CDR3 in amino acids: CAGSHEGEKLFF. The CDR3 nucleotides are TGTGCCGGGTCACACGAGGGCGAAAAACTGTTTTTT.

The chain combines TRBV6-5 with TRBJ2-7; possibly TRBD1 for D (5 bases). Per germline, CDR1 MNHEY and CDR2 SVGAGI. CDR3 length: 11 amino acids. Deletions cut 5 bases from V and 7 bases from J, with 9 bases between. CDR3 bases: TGTGCCAGCAGTCAGGGTGAAGAGCAGTACTTC. Its translation is CASSQGEEQYF.

This rearrangement joins TRBV4-2 to TRBJ2-3; 8 bases map to TRBD2. CDR3 length equals 17 residues. V lost 0 bases, J lost 2 bases, and 7 bases stayed unmatched. CDR1 and CDR2 from the germline V gene are LGHNA and YNFKEQ. CDR3 in DNA: TGTGCCAGCAGCCAAGATTTCGCGGGAGGCCTCACAGATACGCAGTATTTT. This codes for CASSQDFAGGLTDTQYF.

V gene TRBV7-8 combines with J gene TRBJ1-2; D is perhaps TRBD1 (6 bases). V lost 5 bases to trimming and J lost 8 bases, with 18 bases between them. This CDR3 spans 14 amino acids. Germline CDR1 and CDR2: SGHVS and FQNEAQ. The CDR3 sequence is CASSPPAGARGYTF. CDR3 nucleotides: TGTGCCAGCAGCCCCCCCGCGGGGGCCCGGGGCTACACCTTC.

The genes are TRBV5-1 and TRBJ1-5; D unresolved. CDR3 length: 15 amino acids. The V and J ends lost 0 bases and 2 bases respectively, with 9 bases between them. CDR1 is SGHRS, CDR2 YFSETQ, per germline. CDR3 bases: TGCGCCAGCAGCTTGGCGGGGTTGGGCAATCAGCCCCAGCATTTT. The encoded protein is CASSLAGLGNQPQHF.

The V and J genes are TRBV30 and TRBJ1-1, with a possible D match to TRBD1 (5 bases). CDR3 length equals 17 residues. Germline values: CDR1 GTSNPN, CDR2 SVGIG (reference sequence). The V gene lost 2 bases and the J gene lost 1 base, with 20 bases spanning the gap. CDR3 bases: TGTGCCTGGAGTTACATGGGGTTCGGGGGGTCGAACACTGAAGCTTTCTTT. Translated: CAWSYMGFGGSNTEAFF. The whole variable domain, remainder taken from reference TRBV30 and TRBJ1-1, is SQTIHQWPATLVQPVGSPLSLECTVEGTSNPNLYWYRQAAGRGLQLLFYSVGIGQISSEVPQNLSASRPQDRQFILSSKKLLLSDSGFYLCAWSYMGFGGSNTEAFFGQGTRLTVV.

This rearrangement joins TRBV7-9 to TRBJ1-1; D uncertain. Germline loops: CDR1 SEHNR, CDR2 FQNEAQ (reference sequence). V was trimmed by 5 bases and J by 0 bases, leaving 13 bases between them. The CDR3 has 15 residues. This CDR3 reads CASSPVRSMNTEAFF. The CDR3 DNA sequence: TGTGCCAGCAGCCCGGTACGGAGTATGAACACTGAAGCTTTCTTT.

The chain links TRBV29-1 to TRBJ1-5; TRBD1 matches at 8 bases. The CDR3 consists of 14 residues. Germline CDR1 and CDR2: SQVTM and ANQGSEA. The V segment lost 6 bases and the J segment 0 bases; nucleotides outside the gene matches: 4. CDR3 sequence reads: CSVIQGDSNQPQHF. In nucleotides, the CDR3 is TGCAGCGTGATACAGGGGGATAGCAATCAGCCCCAGCATTTT.